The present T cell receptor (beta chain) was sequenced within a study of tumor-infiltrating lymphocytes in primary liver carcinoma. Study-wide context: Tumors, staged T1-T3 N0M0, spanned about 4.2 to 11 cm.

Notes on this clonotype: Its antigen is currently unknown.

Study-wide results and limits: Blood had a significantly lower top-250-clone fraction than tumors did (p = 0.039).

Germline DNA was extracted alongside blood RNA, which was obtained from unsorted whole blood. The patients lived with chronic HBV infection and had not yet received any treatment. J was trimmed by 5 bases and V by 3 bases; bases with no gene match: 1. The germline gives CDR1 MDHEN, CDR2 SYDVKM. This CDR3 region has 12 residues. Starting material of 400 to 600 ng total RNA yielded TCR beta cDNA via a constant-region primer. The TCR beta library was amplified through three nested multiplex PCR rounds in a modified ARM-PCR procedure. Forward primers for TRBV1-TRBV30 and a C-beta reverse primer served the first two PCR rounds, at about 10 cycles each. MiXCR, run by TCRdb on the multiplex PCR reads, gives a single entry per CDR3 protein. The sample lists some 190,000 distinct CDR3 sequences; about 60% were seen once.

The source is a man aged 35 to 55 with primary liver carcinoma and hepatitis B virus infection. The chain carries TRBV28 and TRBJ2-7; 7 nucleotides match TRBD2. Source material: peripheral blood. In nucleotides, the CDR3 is TGTGCCAGCAGTTTTGGGGGGGACGAGCAGTACTTC. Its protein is CASSFGGDEQYF.